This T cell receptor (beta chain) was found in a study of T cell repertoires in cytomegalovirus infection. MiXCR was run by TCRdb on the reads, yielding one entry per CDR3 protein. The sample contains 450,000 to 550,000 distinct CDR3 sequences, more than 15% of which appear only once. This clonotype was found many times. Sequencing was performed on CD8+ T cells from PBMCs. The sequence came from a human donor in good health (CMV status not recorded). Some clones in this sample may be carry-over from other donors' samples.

The CDR3 DNA reads as TGTGCCAGCAGCCCCCTCCGTACAGGGATGCACACCGGGGAGCTGTTTTTT. Translating it yields CASSPLRTGMHTGELFF. The chain couples TRBV7-8 to TRBJ2-2; a possible D gene is TRBD1 (6 bases). Germline V gene data show CDR1 as SGHVS and CDR2 as FQNEAQ. V was trimmed by 5 bases and J by 3 bases, leaving 19 bases between them. The CDR3 is 17 residues long.